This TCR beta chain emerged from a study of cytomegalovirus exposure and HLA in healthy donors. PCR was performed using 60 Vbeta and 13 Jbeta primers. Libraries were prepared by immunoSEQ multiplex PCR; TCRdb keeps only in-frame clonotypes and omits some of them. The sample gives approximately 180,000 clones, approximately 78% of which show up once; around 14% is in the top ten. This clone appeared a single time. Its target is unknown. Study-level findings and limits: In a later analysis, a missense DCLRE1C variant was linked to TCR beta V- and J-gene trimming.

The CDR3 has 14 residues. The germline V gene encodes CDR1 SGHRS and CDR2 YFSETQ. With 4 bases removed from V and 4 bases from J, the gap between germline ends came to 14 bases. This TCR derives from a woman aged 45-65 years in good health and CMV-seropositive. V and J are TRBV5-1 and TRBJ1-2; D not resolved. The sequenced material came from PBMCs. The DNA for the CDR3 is TGCGCCAGCAGCACGGTGGGAGGTGGCTATGGCTACACCTTC. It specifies CASSTVGGGYGYTF.